One and the same sample provided the 32 T cell receptor beta chains below, sequenced in a study of spatial heterogeneity in lung cancer. Time point indicated: sample taken at primary tumor resection. Broader study findings: How many expanded intratumoral alpha and beta TCRs were present tracked the tumor mutation count, which was a count of nonsynonymous mutations.

No antigen has been identified for these receptors. TCRdb passed the 5' RACE reads through MiXCR, listing each CDR3 protein once. The data contain around 100,000 distinct CDR3 sequences, nearly 4.5% of them singletons. The material sequenced was lung tumor tissue, taken at surgery. Receptors were obtained from a male donor with early-stage non-small cell lung cancer.

Only a few counts were recorded for this clonotype. The V and J genes are TRBV4-1 and TRBJ1-1, with TRBD1 matching 9 bases. The germline gives CDR1 MGHRA, CDR2 YSYEKL. After removal of 4 bases from V and 5 bases from J, the junction contained 5 bases not matched to a gene. The CDR3 runs to 14 residues. The CDR3 reads CASSRSDRGTEAFF. The CDR3 nucleotides read TGCGCCAGCAGCCGCTCTGACAGGGGGACTGAAGCTTTCTTT.

The sample holds many counts of this clonotype. The chain couples TRBV15 to TRBJ1-4; possibly TRBD1 for D (6 bases). The CDR3 consists of 17 residues. The V end lost 0 bases, the J end lost 8 bases, and 19 bases lay between the germline ends. The germline V gene has CDR1 LNHNV and CDR2 YYDKDF (reference sequence). The CDR3 loop is CATSRDGGILGAEKLFF. As DNA, the CDR3 is TGTGCCACCAGCAGAGATGGGGGCATCCTTGGGGCAGAAAAACTGTTTTTT. The full variable domain, with the rest looked up from reference TRBV15 and TRBJ1-4, is DAMVIQNPRYQVTQFGKPVTLSCSQTLNHNVMYWYQQKSSQAPKLLFHYYDKDFNNEADTPDNFQSRRPNTSFCFLDIRSPGLGDTAMYLCATSRDGGILGAEKLFFGSGTQLSVL.

This clonotype was picked up many times. The chain combines TRBV7-9 with TRBJ2-7, with 7 bases lining up with TRBD1. The CDR3 length is 16 residues. With V trimmed by 1 base and J by 0 bases, 6 bases remained unmatched. Germline assignment: CDR1 SEHNR and CDR2 FQNEAQ (reference sequence). CDR3 residues: CASSLERDSPSYEQYF. CDR3 bases: TGTGCCAGCAGCTTAGAACGGGACAGCCCCTCCTACGAGCAGTACTTC. The complete variable domain, with remaining parts taken from reference TRBV7-9 and TRBJ2-7, reads DTGVSQNPRHKITKRGQNVTFRCDPISEHNRLYWYRQTLGQGPEFLTYFQNEAQLEKSRLLSDRFSAERPKGSFSTLEIQRTEQGDSAMYLCASSLERDSPSYEQYFGPGTRLTVT.

This clonotype was found many times. This chain connects TRBV10-3 to TRBJ2-2, with TRBD1 identical over 7 bases. This CDR3 has 16 amino acids. Germline lookup yields CDR1 ENHRY and CDR2 SYGVKD. The V gene end was trimmed by 0 bases and the J gene end by 0 bases; junction bases not matched to a gene: 1. The CDR3 region is CAISESDRPNTGELFF. CDR3 sequence (DNA): TGTGCCATCAGTGAGTCGGACAGGCCGAACACCGGGGAGCTGTTTTTT.

The table lists this clonotype with many counts. V is TRBV20-1 and J is TRBJ2-4, with TRBD1 matching 9 bases. Unmatched junction bases numbered 5, after V lost 6 bases and J lost 8 bases. Germline CDR1 reads DFQATT; CDR2 reads SNEGSKA (reference sequence). The CDR3 is made up of 12 amino acids. In nucleotides, the CDR3 is TGCAGTGCCGGGACAGGGATGCACATTCAGTACTTC. Amino acids: CSAGTGMHIQYF.

The V call is TRBV2, the J call TRBJ1-1, with D possibly being TRBD1 (5 bases). The V end lost 7 bases, the J end lost 1 base, and 19 bases lay between the germline ends. Germline CDR1 and CDR2: SNHLY and FYNNEI. The CDR3 has 16 residues. The CDR3 spells CASMTLRGEGNTEAFF. CDR3 bases: TGTGCCAGCATGACTCTTCGGGGGGAAGGGAACACTGAAGCTTTCTTT.

This clonotype was detected a few times. The V call is TRBV12-3 or TRBV12-4, the J call TRBJ1-6; 7 nucleotides align to TRBD1. V gave up 3 bases and J gave up 6 bases; unmatched junction bases: 2. The CDR3 is 14 amino acids. CDR3 coding DNA: TGTGCCAGCAGTTTGGGACAGTTTAATTCACCCCTCCACTTT. Translating it yields CASSLGQFNSPLHF.

This clonotype was picked up a small number of times. The CDR3 nucleotides are TGTGCCAGCAGCTTGCATCTCCGACGGGAGACCCAGTACTTC. Residues: CASSLHLRRETQYF. The rearrangement links TRBV7-9 to TRBJ2-5; D ambiguous. This CDR3 contains 14 residues. The ends were cut back, 3 bases at V and 5 bases at J, with 13 bases in the middle. Germline lookup yields CDR1 SEHNR and CDR2 FQNEAQ (reference sequence).

The rearrangement links TRBV2 to TRBJ2-5; D may match TRBD1 or TRBD2 (6 bases each). Germline V CDR1 and CDR2: SNHLY, FYNNEI. Trimming pared 6 bases from V and 5 bases from J, leaving 10 bases between. This CDR3 is 12 amino acids long. The CDR3 coding sequence is TGTGCCAGCAGCTCGGGGGCCGAGACCCAGTACTTC. Translation gives CASSSGAETQYF.

This clonotype was found many times. This chain uses TRBV5-1 with TRBJ2-1; D may be TRBD2 (7 bases). The length of the CDR3 is 15 residues. Germline V gene lookup returns CDR1 SGHRS and CDR2 YFSETQ. Trimming removed 5 bases from V and 1 base from J, with 13 bases in between. The CDR3 coding sequence is TGCGCCAGCAGATTAGGGGGGGCTTCCTACAATGAGCAGTTCTTC. Amino acids: CASRLGGASYNEQFF.

This clonotype has only a few counts. The V and J genes are TRBV7-9 and TRBJ2-5; D perhaps matches TRBD2 (6 bases). Germline CDR1 reads SEHNR; CDR2 reads FQNEAQ (reference sequence). V was trimmed by 5 bases and J by 5 bases, leaving 33 bases between them. The CDR3 spans 20 residues. The CDR3: CASSLKELGTRIRREETQYF. Written as DNA, the CDR3 is TGTGCCAGCAGCCTAAAGGAGCTCGGGACCCGTATCAGACGGGAGGAGACCCAGTACTTC.

This clonotype was seen ten or more times. The chain carries TRBV27 and TRBJ2-7, with 7 bases identical to TRBD2. The CDR3 has 13 residues. The germline CDR1 and CDR2 sequences are MNHEY and SMNVEV (reference sequence). Losses at the gene ends were 5 bases for V and 2 bases for J; bases not matched to a gene: 3. The CDR3 is CASSGGRAYEQYF. In nucleotides, the CDR3 is TGTGCCAGCAGTGGCGGGAGAGCCTACGAGCAGTACTTC.

This clonotype has a count of ten or more. This chain uses TRBV20-1 with TRBJ2-7; 7 positions agree with TRBD2. The CDR3 covers 18 residues. Trimming at V came to 4 bases and at J to 2 bases, leaving 20 bases not matched to a gene. Germline CDR1 is DFQATT and CDR2 is SNEGSKA (reference sequence). CDR3 sequence: CSATGGWRLVSSTYEQYF. CDR3 in DNA: TGCAGTGCTACGGGGGGTTGGAGACTAGTATCGTCGACCTACGAGCAGTACTTC.

This clonotype was found many times. This chain joins TRBV6-5 and TRBJ1-1; D call uncertain. From germline, CDR1 is MNHEY and CDR2 SVGAGI. CDR3 length: 14 amino acids. The V end lost 2 bases, the J end lost 1 base, and 8 bases lay between the germline ends. CDR3 nucleotide sequence: TGTGCCAGCAGTTACGAGGCCAGGAACACTGAAGCTTTCTTT. Its translation: CASSYEARNTEAFF.

This clonotype was recorded at least ten times. The rearrangement uses TRBV20-1 and TRBJ1-3; unclear D gene. The CDR3 consists of 14 residues. Germline V gives CDR1 DFQATT, CDR2 SNEGSKA (reference sequence). Trimming shortened V by 6 bases and J by 2 bases, and 14 bases separated the two germline ends. The CDR3 sequence is CSAQMGNAGNTIYF. CDR3 sequence (DNA): TGCAGTGCCCAAATGGGGAATGCTGGAAACACCATATATTTT.

This clonotype was found a few times. This chain joins TRBV7-9 and TRBJ2-7; weak D call: TRBD2 (5 bases). Germline CDR1 SEHNR, CDR2 FQNEAQ (reference sequence). This CDR3 has 16 amino acids. V was clipped by 5 bases and J by 0 bases, with 17 bases between them. In DNA, the CDR3 is TGTGCCAGCAGCCCCCCCGCACGGGGTAACTCCTACGAGCAGTACTTC. This translates into CASSPPARGNSYEQYF. Variable domain in full (rest from reference TRBV7-9 and TRBJ2-7): DTGVSQNPRHKITKRGQNVTFRCDPISEHNRLYWYRQTLGQGPEFLTYFQNEAQLEKSRLLSDRFSAERPKGSFSTLEIQRTEQGDSAMYLCASSPPARGNSYEQYFGPGTRLTVT.

This clonotype was observed a few times. The chain joins TRBV12-3 or TRBV12-4 to TRBJ2-7; D assignment may be TRBD1 or TRBD2 (6 bases each). The CDR3 length is 14 residues. Trimming shortened V by 3 bases and J by 6 bases, and 15 bases separated the two germline ends. The CDR3 nucleotides read TGTGCCAGCAGTTTGGCAGGGGCCGGGGGCGAGCAGTACTTC. Translated, it gives CASSLAGAGGEQYF.

In its sample, this clonotype was seen many times. This chain connects TRBV21-1 to TRBJ1-3; the table's D call TRBD1 went unverified against the DNA. TRBV21-1 is classified as a pseudogene. The CDR3 consists of 17 residues. The CDR3 DNA is TGTGCCAGCAGCAATTGGCGACTGAGGACACCAGGAAACACCATATATTTT. It encodes CASSNWRLRTPGNTIYF.

The chain combines TRBV10-3 with TRBJ2-4, with D possibly TRBD2 on 6 matching bases. The CDR3 length is 14 residues. The germline V gene encodes CDR1 ENHRY and CDR2 SYGVKD. V was cut by 6 bases and J by 1 base, with 10 bases left in between. As DNA, the CDR3 is TGTGCCATCAGCGACGGGACTGCCAAAAACATTCAGTACTTC. Translated, it gives CAISDGTAKNIQYF.

This chain connects TRBV5-1 to TRBJ2-2; TRBD2 agrees at 8 bases. CDR3 length: 17 amino acids. V lost 0 bases, J lost 7 bases, and 11 bases stayed unmatched. Germline CDR1 SGHRS, CDR2 YFSETQ. The CDR3 DNA reads TGCGCCAGCAGCTTGGGATCTAGCGGGTCGGCTGTCGGGGAGCTGTTTTTT. The encoded protein is CASSLGSSGSAVGELFF.

Ten or more counts support this clonotype. V gene TRBV12-3 or TRBV12-4 combines with J gene TRBJ1-2; 7 nucleotides line up with TRBD1. After removal of 7 bases from V and 7 bases from J, the junction contained 9 bases not matched to a gene. CDR3 length equals 13 residues. The CDR3: CASTEEGGLGYTF. CDR3 coding DNA: TGTGCCAGCACGGAAGAAGGGGGCCTTGGCTACACCTTC.

This clonotype was seen repeatedly, ten times or more. This sequence joins TRBV12-3 or TRBV12-4 and TRBJ2-1; TRBD2 is a possible D gene (6 bases). The CDR3 spans 15 residues. Trimming pared 6 bases from V and 0 bases from J, leaving 12 bases between. CDR3 in DNA: TGTGCCAGCAGCCCTGCGGGGCACTCCTACAATGAGCAGTTCTTC. It codes for CASSPAGHSYNEQFF.

In this sample, this clonotype turned up many times. The chain joins TRBV20-1 to TRBJ2-3, with 7 bases that match TRBD2. The CDR3 totals 16 residues. Germline CDR1 reads DFQATT; CDR2 reads SNEGSKA (reference sequence). The V gene end was trimmed by 3 bases and the J gene end by 2 bases; junction bases not matched to a gene: 11. CDR3 in amino acids: CSARGWRELVTDTQYF. CDR3 sequence (DNA): TGCAGTGCTAGGGGGTGGCGGGAGCTGGTCACAGATACGCAGTATTTT.

This clonotype was seen repeatedly, ten times or more. The V and J genes are TRBV11-2 and TRBJ2-1, with 10 bases matching TRBD1. The V gene's germline CDR1 is SGHAT and CDR2 FQNNGV. Trimming took 6 bases from V and 4 from J; bases not matched to a gene: 6. This CDR3 is built from 15 residues. The CDR3 DNA is TGTGCCAGCAGGTCACCGGGACAGGGGTACAATGAGCAGTTCTTC. Its translation is CASRSPGQGYNEQFF.

This chain joins TRBV4-1 and TRBJ2-6; D is unresolved. Trimming left V 2 bases short and J 2 bases short, with 19 bases between. The germline gives CDR1 MGHRA, CDR2 YSYEKL. CDR3 length: 19 amino acids. CDR3 in amino acids: CASSQRVLKSPPGANVLTF. CDR3 nucleotide sequence: TGCGCCAGCAGCCAAAGGGTCCTAAAGAGTCCCCCTGGGGCCAACGTCCTGACTTTC.

This clonotype was seen a few times. This rearrangement joins TRBV10-1 to TRBJ1-1; the D gene is possibly TRBD1 (5 bases). The CDR3 runs 13 residues. Germline loops: CDR1 WNHNN, CDR2 SYGVQD (reference sequence). V lost 5 bases to trimming and J lost 5 bases, with 12 bases between them. In DNA, the CDR3 is TGCGCCAGCAGTTTCCCAGGGAGTACTGAAGCTTTCTTT. Translated: CASSFPGSTEAFF.

This clonotype showed up just a few times. The gene calls are TRBV21-1 and TRBJ2-1; the table names TRBD1, a call not compared with the DNA. TRBV21-1 is designated a pseudogene. There are 17 residues in the CDR3. The CDR3 sequence is CASSRELQGARHNEQFF. The CDR3 region has the DNA TGTGCCAGCAGCAGAGAATTGCAGGGGGCGCGACACAATGAGCAGTTCTTC.

This clonotype showed up just a few times. At one end, the junction sequence differs from germline, possibly due to a read error. The CDR3, as DNA: TGCGCCAGCTGCTTGGATGTCGGGCAGCCCCAGCATTTT. Translated, it gives CASCLDVGQPQHF. J is TRBJ1-5 and V is TRBV5-1; the D is unclear. From germline, CDR1 is SGHRS and CDR2 YFSETQ. This CDR3 region has 13 residues.

Turning to this clonotype: A much larger clone sits a single nucleotide away, making a read error possible. The chain has TRBV4-1 and TRBJ2-1; TRBD2 aligns across 7 bases. Germline V CDR1 and CDR2: MGHRA, YSYEKL. This CDR3 is built from 16 residues. V lost 5 bases to trimming and J lost 1 base; unmatched junction nucleotides: 8. For the CDR3, the DNA is TGCGCCAGCAGCTTCCAGTGCGGGAGTTCCTACAATGAGCAGTTCTTC. This sequence encodes CASSFQCGSSYNEQFF.

This clonotype appeared many times. The rearrangement uses TRBV6-1 and TRBJ1-5; 7 bases agree with TRBD1. In germline, CDR1 is MNHNS, CDR2 SASEGT. The CDR3 has 17 residues. J lost 6 bases, V lost 2 bases, and 13 bases had no gene match. The CDR3 here is CASSEIYPGSGGQPQHF. The CDR3, as DNA: TGTGCCAGCAGTGAAATCTACCCAGGGTCAGGGGGTCAGCCCCAGCATTTT.

This clonotype was observed many times. The chain is built from TRBV11-2 and TRBJ2-1; 11 bases fit TRBD1. This CDR3 contains 18 residues. The junction had 17 bases not matched to a gene; V was cut back by 4 bases and J by 9 bases. CDR1 and CDR2 (germline): SGHAT, FQNNGV. The CDR3 loop reads CASSYRWHLRTGGSEQFF. The CDR3 bases are TGTGCCAGCAGCTACCGGTGGCATTTGAGGACAGGGGGCAGTGAGCAGTTCTTC.

In its sample, this clonotype was seen many times. The chain links TRBV4-2 to TRBJ2-2, with 8 bases identical to TRBD2. The trim removed 0 bases at V and 7 bases at J, leaving 13 bases unmatched. This CDR3 is built from 18 residues. Germline assignment: CDR1 LGHNA and CDR2 YNFKEQ. CDR3 protein: CASSQEGIAGGMGGELFF. The CDR3 region has the DNA TGTGCCAGCAGCCAAGAAGGCATCGCGGGAGGAATGGGCGGGGAGCTGTTTTTT.